Presented here are 3 T cell receptor beta chains from one specimen sequenced in a study of shared clonotypes between healthy human individuals. Generated by immunoSEQ multiplex PCR, the TCRdb table keeps only in-frame clones and is missing some. This repertoire shows some 2.1 million clones, 85% to 95% found once; its top ten account for around 0.13%. The sequenced sample was naive CD4+ T cells sorted from blood. Subset in this sample: CD45RA+ positively selected. These receptors all come from a man younger than 30 in good health.

This chain uses TRBV5-4 with TRBJ2-1, with D perhaps TRBD2 (6 bases). In germline, CDR1 is SGHNT, CDR2 YYREEE (reference sequence). CDR3 length equals 15 residues. V lost 6 bases to trimming and J lost 3 bases, with 16 bases between them. CDR3 amino acids: CASTPSGGDYNEQFF. CDR3 in DNA: TGTGCCAGCACTCCCTCGGGCGGGGACTACAATGAGCAGTTCTTC.

The chain joins TRBV13 to TRBJ1-2; possible D gene TRBD1, 5 bases. V lost 1 base to trimming and J lost 12 bases, with 12 bases between them. The CDR3 spans 12 residues. Germline loops: CDR1 PRHDT, CDR2 FYEKMQ (reference sequence). For the CDR3, the DNA is TGTGCCAGCAGCTTAGAGCGACAGCCCAACACCTTC. This translates into CASSLERQPNTF.

The count of this clone is one. V gene TRBV10-3 combines with J gene TRBJ1-2; TRBD1 might be the D (5 bases). The CDR3 contains 14 residues. CDR1 ENHRY and CDR2 SYGVKD come from the germline V gene. Trimming took off 7 bases at V and 7 bases at J, with 19 bases between the two ends. CDR3 sequence: CAINPGRLVGGYTF. Here the CDR3 DNA reads TGTGCCATCAATCCAGGGAGGTTAGTGGGTGGCTACACCTTC.